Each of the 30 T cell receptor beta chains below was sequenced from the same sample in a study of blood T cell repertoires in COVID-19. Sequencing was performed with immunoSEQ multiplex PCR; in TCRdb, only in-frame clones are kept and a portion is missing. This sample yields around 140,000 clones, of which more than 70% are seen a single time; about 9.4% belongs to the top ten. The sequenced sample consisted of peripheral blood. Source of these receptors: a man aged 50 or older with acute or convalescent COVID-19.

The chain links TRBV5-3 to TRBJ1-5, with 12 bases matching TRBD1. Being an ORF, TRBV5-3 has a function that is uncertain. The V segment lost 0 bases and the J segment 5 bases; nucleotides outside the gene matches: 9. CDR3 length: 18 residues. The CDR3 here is CARSLAEGQGARDQPQHF. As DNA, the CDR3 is TGTGCCAGAAGCTTGGCCGAGGGACAGGGGGCAAGGGATCAGCCCCAGCATTTT.

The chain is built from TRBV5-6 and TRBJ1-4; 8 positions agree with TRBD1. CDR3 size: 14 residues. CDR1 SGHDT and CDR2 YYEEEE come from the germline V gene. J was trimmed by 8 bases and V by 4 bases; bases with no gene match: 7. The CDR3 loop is CASSLGTGFEKLFF. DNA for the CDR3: TGTGCCAGCAGCCTAGGGACAGGCTTCGAAAAACTGTTTTTT.

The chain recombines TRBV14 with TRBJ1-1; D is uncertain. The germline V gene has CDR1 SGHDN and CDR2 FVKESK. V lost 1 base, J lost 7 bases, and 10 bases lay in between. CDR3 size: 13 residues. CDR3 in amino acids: CASSQVGMIEAFF. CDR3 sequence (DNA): TGTGCCAGCAGCCAAGTCGGTATGATTGAAGCTTTCTTT.

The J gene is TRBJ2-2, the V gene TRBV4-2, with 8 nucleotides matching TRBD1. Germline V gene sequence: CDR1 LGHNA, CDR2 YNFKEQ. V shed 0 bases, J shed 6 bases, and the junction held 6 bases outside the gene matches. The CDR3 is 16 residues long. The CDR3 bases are TGTGCCAGCAGCCAAGATCCCCAGGGGGCGCCCGGGGAGCTGTTTTTT. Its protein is CASSQDPQGAPGELFF.

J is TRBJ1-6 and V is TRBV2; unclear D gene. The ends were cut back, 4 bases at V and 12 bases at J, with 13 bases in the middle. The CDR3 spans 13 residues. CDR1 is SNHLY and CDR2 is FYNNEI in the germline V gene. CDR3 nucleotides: TGTGCCAGCAGTGGACGTCCTGAGGAACCCCTCCACTTT. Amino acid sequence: CASSGRPEEPLHF.

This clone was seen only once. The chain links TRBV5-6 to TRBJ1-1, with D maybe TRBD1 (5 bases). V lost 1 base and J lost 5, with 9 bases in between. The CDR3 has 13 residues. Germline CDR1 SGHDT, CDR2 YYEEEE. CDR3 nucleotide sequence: TGTGCCAGCAGCTTGCAGGGAAGAACTGAAGCTTTCTTT. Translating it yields CASSLQGRTEAFF.

This CDR3 is CASSPTAGVTGELFF. The CDR3 region has the DNA TGTGCCAGCAGCCCGACCGCGGGGGTCACCGGGGAGCTGTTTTTT. The J gene is TRBJ2-2, the V gene TRBV7-2, with 7 bases aligning to TRBD2. The CDR3 is made up of 15 amino acids. Germline CDR1 is SGHTA and CDR2 is FQGNSA. V shed 5 bases and J 4 bases; nucleotides not matched to a gene: 7.

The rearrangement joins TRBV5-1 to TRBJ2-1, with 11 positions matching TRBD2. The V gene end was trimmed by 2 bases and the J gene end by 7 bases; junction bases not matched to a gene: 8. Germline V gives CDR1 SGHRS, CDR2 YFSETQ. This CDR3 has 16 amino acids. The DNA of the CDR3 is TGCGCCAGCAGCTTCCCGGGACTAGCGGAGATAAATGAGCAGTTCTTC. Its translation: CASSFPGLAEINEQFF.

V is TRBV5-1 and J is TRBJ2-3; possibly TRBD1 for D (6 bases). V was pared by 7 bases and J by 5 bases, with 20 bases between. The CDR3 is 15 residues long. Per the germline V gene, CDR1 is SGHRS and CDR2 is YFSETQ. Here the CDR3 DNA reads TGCGCCAGCGGCCCGCGAGGGGCAGGGGAAGATACGCAGTATTTT. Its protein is CASGPRGAGEDTQYF.

CDR3 DNA sequence: TGTGCCAGCAGTGACCACAGGACTGAAGCTTTCTTT. Translating it yields CASSDHRTEAFF. The chain couples TRBV6-1 to TRBJ1-1; a weak D match, TRBD1 (5 bases). V dropped 3 bases and J dropped 5 bases, with 7 bases sitting between them. The length of the CDR3 is 12 residues. CDR1 and CDR2 from the germline V gene are MNHNS and SASEGT.

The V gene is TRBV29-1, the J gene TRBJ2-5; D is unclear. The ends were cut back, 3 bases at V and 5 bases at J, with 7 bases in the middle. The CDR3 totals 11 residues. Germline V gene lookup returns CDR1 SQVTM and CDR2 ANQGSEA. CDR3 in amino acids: CSVDHGETQYF. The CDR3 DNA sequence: TGCAGCGTTGACCACGGTGAGACCCAGTACTTC. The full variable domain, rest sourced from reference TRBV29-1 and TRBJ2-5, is SAVISQKPSRDICQRGTSLTIQCQVDSQVTMMFWYRQQPGQSLTLIATANQGSEATYESGFVIDKFPISRPNLTFSTLTVSNMSPEDSSIYLCSVDHGETQYFGPGTRLLVL.

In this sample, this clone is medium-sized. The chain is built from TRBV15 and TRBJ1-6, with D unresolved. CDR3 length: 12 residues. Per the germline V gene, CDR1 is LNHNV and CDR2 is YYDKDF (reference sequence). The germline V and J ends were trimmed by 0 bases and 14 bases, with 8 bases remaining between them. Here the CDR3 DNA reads TGTGCCACCAGCAGAGACGACATCACCCTCCACTTT. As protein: CATSRDDITLHF.

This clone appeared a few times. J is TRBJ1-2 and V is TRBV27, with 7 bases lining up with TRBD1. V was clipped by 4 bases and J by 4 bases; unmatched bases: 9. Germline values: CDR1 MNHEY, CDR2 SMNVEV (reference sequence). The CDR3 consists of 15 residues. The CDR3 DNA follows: TGTGCCAGCAGTTCTAACAGGGGAGGTTCCTATGGCTACACCTTC. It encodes CASSSNRGGSYGYTF.

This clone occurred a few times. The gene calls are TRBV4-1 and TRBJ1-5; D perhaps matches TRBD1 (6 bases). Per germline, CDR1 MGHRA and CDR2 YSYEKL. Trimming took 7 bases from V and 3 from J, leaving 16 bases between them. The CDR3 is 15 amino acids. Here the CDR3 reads CASKRDTGANQPQHF. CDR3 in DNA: TGCGCCAGCAAAAGGGACACCGGAGCCAATCAGCCCCAGCATTTT.

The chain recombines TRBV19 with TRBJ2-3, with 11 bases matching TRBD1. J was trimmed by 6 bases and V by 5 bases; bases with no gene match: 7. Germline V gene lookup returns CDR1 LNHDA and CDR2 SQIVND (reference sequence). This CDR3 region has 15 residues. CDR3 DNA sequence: TGTGCCAGTAGTGTCGGGACAGGGGGGTGGGATACGCAGTATTTT. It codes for CASSVGTGGWDTQYF.

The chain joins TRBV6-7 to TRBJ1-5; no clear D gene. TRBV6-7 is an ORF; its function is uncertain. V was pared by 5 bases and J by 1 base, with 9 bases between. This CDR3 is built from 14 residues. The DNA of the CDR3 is TGTGCCAGCAGTCCCAACTCAAGCAATCAGCCCCAGCATTTT. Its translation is CASSPNSSNQPQHF.

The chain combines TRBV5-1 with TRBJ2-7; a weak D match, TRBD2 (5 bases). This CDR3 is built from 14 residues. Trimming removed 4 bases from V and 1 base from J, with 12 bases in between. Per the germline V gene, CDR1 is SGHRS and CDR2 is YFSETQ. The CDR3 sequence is CASSGAVTSYEQYF. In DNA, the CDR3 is TGCGCCAGCAGCGGAGCGGTAACTTCCTACGAGCAGTACTTC.

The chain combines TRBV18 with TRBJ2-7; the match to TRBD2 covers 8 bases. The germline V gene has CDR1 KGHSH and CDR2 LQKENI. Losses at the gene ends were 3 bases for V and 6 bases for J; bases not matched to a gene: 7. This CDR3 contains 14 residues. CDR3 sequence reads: CASSPGTRTREQYF. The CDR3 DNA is TGTGCCAGCTCACCCGGGACTAGGACTCGCGAGCAGTACTTC.

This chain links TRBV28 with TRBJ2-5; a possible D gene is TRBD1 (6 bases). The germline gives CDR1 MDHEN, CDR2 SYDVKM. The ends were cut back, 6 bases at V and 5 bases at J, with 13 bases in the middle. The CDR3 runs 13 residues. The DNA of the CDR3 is TGTGCCAGCAGCCGACAGGTCGCGGAGACCCAGTACTTC. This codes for CASSRQVAETQYF.

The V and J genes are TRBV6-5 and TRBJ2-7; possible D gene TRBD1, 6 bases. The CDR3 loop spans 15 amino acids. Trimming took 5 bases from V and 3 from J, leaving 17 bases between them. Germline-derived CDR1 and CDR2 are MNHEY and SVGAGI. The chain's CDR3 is CASSTTGKGRYEQYF. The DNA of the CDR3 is TGTGCCAGCAGTACAACAGGGAAGGGTCGCTACGAGCAGTACTTC.

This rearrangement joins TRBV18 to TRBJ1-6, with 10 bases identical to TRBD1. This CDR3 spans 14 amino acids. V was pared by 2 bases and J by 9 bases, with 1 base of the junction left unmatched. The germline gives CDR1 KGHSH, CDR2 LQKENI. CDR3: CASSPGTGVSPLHF. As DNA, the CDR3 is TGTGCCAGCTCACCAGGGACAGGGGTTTCACCCCTCCACTTT.

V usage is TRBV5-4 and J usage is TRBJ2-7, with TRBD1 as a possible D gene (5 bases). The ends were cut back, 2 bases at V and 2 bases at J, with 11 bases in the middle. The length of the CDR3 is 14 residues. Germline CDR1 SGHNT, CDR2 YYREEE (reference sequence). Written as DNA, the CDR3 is TGTGCCAGCAGCTTTTCAGGGTCCCCCTACGAGCAGTACTTC. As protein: CASSFSGSPYEQYF.

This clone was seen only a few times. This CDR3 is CASGLAGVIEQYF. The CDR3 DNA is TGTGCCAGTGGACTAGCGGGAGTTATCGAGCAGTACTTC. The chain links TRBV2 to TRBJ2-7, with 13 positions matching TRBD2. V lost 9 bases and J lost 6; bases outside the gene matches: 5. The germline gives CDR1 SNHLY, CDR2 FYNNEI. The CDR3 loop spans 13 amino acids.

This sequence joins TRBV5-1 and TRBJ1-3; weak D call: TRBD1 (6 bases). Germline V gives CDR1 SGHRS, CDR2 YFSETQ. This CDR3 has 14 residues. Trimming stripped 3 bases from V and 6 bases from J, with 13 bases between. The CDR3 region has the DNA TGCGCCAGCAGCTCACGGGACACCAAAAACACCATATATTTT. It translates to CASSSRDTKNTIYF.

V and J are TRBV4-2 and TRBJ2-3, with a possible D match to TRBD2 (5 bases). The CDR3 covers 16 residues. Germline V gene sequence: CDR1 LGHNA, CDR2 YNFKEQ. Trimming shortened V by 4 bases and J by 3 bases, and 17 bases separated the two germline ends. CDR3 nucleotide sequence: TGTGCCAGCAGCCGACTACCTGATCGGGCTACAGATACGCAGTATTTT. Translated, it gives CASSRLPDRATDTQYF.

CDR3 loop: CASTSSYEQYF. The CDR3 nucleotides are TGTGCCAGTACGTCGTCCTACGAGCAGTACTTC. The chain combines TRBV19 with TRBJ2-7; no firm D call. Germline CDR1 and CDR2: LNHDA and SQIVND (reference sequence). CDR3 length: 11 amino acids. V was trimmed by 7 bases and J by 1 base, leaving 5 bases between them.

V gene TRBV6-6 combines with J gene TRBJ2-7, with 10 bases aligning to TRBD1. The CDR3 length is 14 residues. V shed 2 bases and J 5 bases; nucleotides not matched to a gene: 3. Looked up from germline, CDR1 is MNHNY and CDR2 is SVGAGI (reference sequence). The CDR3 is CASSYPGQGNEQYF. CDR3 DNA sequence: TGTGCCAGCAGTTACCCGGGACAGGGGAACGAGCAGTACTTC.

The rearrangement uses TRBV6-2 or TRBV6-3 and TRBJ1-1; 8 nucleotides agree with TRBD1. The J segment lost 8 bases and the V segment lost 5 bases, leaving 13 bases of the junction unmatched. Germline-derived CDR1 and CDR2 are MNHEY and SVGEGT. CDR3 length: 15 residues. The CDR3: CASSAIRDRLAEAFF. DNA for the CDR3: TGTGCCAGCAGTGCGATCCGGGACAGGCTTGCCGAAGCTTTCTTT.

CDR3 nucleotide sequence: TGTGCCACCAGCAGTAGACTAGCGGTGAACACAGATACGCAGTATTTT. It codes for CATSSRLAVNTDTQYF. V usage is TRBV15 and J usage is TRBJ2-3; 9 bases map to TRBD2. The CDR3 has 16 residues. Germline V CDR1 and CDR2: LNHNV, YYDKDF (reference sequence). J gave up 2 bases and V 3 bases, and 6 bases lay outside the gene matches.

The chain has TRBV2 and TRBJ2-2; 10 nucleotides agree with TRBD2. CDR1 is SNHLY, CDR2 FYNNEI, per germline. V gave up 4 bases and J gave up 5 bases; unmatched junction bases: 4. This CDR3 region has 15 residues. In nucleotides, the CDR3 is TGTGCCAGCAGTGGGACTAGCGGATTGACCGGGGAGCTGTTTTTT. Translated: CASSGTSGLTGELFF.